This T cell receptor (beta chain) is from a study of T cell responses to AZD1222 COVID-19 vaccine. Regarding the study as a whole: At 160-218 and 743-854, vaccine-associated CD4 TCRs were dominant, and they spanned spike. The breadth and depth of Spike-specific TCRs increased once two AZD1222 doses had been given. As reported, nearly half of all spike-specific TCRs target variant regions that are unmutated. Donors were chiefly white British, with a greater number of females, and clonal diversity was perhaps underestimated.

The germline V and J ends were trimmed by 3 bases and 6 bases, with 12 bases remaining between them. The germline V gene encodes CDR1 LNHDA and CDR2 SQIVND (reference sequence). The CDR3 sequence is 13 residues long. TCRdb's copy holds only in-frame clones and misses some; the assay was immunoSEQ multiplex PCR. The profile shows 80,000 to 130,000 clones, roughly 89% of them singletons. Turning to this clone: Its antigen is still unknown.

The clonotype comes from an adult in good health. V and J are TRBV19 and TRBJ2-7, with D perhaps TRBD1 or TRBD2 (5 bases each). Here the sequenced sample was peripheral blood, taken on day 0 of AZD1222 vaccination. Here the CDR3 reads CASSIGQGAEQYF. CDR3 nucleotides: TGTGCCAGTAGTATCGGGCAGGGAGCCGAGCAGTACTTC.